These 21 T cell receptor beta chains were sequenced from one sample in a study of shared clonotypes between healthy human individuals. Some clones are missing from TCRdb's copy, which holds only in-frame ones; the method was immunoSEQ multiplex PCR. The table lists approximately 810,000 clones, about 91% of them singletons, with 24% in the top ten. Naivety among CD8 cells was defined by CD45RO negativity and positive CCR7 selection, thereby excluding terminally differentiated effector memory CD45RA+ cells. The sequenced material came from naive CD8+ T cells sorted from blood. The receptors stem from a man aged 25 to 40 in good health.

This clone occurred once. The chain carries TRBV27 and TRBJ1-5; D perhaps matches TRBD1 (5 bases). V lost 2 bases to trimming and J lost 5 bases, with 7 bases between them. Germline values: CDR1 MNHEY, CDR2 SMNVEV (reference sequence). There are 13 residues in the CDR3. CDR3: CASSLMGHQPQHF. Here the CDR3 DNA reads TGTGCCAGCAGTTTAATGGGGCATCAGCCCCAGCATTTT.

The chain couples TRBV7-3 to TRBJ2-1, with 8 bases fitting TRBD1. Per germline, CDR1 SGHTA and CDR2 FQGTGA. The CDR3 contains 15 residues. The V segment lost 2 bases and the J segment 6 bases; nucleotides outside the gene matches: 6. CDR3 in DNA: TGTGCCAGCAGCTTATTTCAGGGGGCCGCCAATGAGCAGTTCTTC. Translated: CASSLFQGAANEQFF.

This chain uses TRBV5-8 with TRBJ1-5, with D perhaps TRBD1 (6 bases). This CDR3 has 14 residues. The ends were cut back, 1 base at V and 4 bases at J, with 9 bases in the middle. Germline CDR1 and CDR2: SGHTS and YDEGEE. The CDR3 spells CASSLMDSNQPQHF. The CDR3 DNA follows: TGTGCCAGCAGCTTGATGGACAGTAATCAGCCCCAGCATTTT.

This clone was seen repeatedly, ten times or more. This rearrangement joins TRBV2 to TRBJ2-7; D gene ambiguous. V dropped 6 bases and J dropped 0 bases, with 15 bases sitting between them. Germline values: CDR1 SNHLY, CDR2 FYNNEI. This CDR3 has 15 residues. The CDR3 spells CASRASPTASYEQYF. CDR3 nucleotide sequence: TGTGCCAGCAGGGCCAGCCCCACGGCCTCCTACGAGCAGTACTTC.

V usage is TRBV7-6 and J usage is TRBJ2-1; 7 bases are shared with TRBD2. The V and J ends lost 5 bases and 0 bases, in that order; junction bases with no gene match: 7. The CDR3 loop spans 16 amino acids. Germline loops: CDR1 SGHVS, CDR2 FNYEAQ. The CDR3 nucleotides are TGTGCCAGCAGCATAACTAGCGTAAGCTCCTACAATGAGCAGTTCTTC. It translates to CASSITSVSSYNEQFF. Combining the CDR3 with reference TRBV7-6 and TRBJ2-1 gives the whole variable domain GAGVSQSPRYKVTKRGQDVALRCDPISGHVSLYWYRQALGQGPEFLTYFNYEAQQDKSGLPNDRFSAERPEGSISTLTIQRTEQRDSAMYRCASSITSVSSYNEQFFGPGTRLTVL.

About this clone itself: At the DNA level, this CDR3 is encoded by other sequences in the same sample as well. The J gene is TRBJ1-1, the V gene TRBV6-4; D call uncertain. Trimming pared 3 bases from V and 1 base from J, leaving 6 bases between. Germline values: CDR1 MRHNA, CDR2 SNTAGT. The CDR3 covers 13 residues. The DNA of the CDR3 is TGTGCCAGCAGTGAGATACCGAACACTGAAGCTTTCTTT. Protein sequence: CASSEIPNTEAFF.

The chain joins TRBV7-8 to TRBJ2-5, with 8 nucleotides matching TRBD2. The tail of the sequence fits TRBJ2-7 better, so the J call may be wrong. CDR1 and CDR2 from the germline V gene are SGHVS and FQNEAQ. The CDR3 spans 16 residues. DNA of the CDR3: TGTGCCAGCAGCTTACTACTAGCGGAGAGCTCCTACGAGCAGTACTTC. Its protein product is CASSLLLAESSYEQYF.

V and J are TRBV11-2 and TRBJ2-7; no clear D. Trimming stripped 2 bases from V and 4 bases from J, with 9 bases between. CDR1 SGHAT and CDR2 FQNNGV come from the germline V gene. The CDR3 is 13 residues long. DNA of the CDR3: TGTGCCAGCAGCTTAAACACTCGATACGAGCAGTACTTC. Translated, it gives CASSLNTRYEQYF.

V usage is TRBV5-1 and J usage is TRBJ2-7; 9 positions agree with TRBD2. The V and J ends lost 0 bases and 5 bases, in that order; junction bases with no gene match: 3. The CDR3 length is 14 residues. Germline lookup yields CDR1 SGHRS and CDR2 YFSETQ. This chain's CDR3 is CASSLGASGNEQYF. CDR3 DNA sequence: TGCGCCAGCAGCTTGGGGGCTAGCGGGAACGAGCAGTACTTC.

This clone was detected a few times. The rearrangement uses TRBV2 and TRBJ2-5; D not resolved. Trimming removed 3 bases from V and 4 bases from J, with 15 bases in between. The germline gives CDR1 SNHLY, CDR2 FYNNEI. The CDR3 runs to 15 residues. Here the CDR3 reads CASSDNGPLRETQYF. The CDR3, as DNA: TGTGCCAGCAGTGATAATGGACCTCTTAGAGAGACCCAGTACTTC.

The chain is built from TRBV27 and TRBJ2-7, with 8 bases aligning to TRBD2. Germline V gene data show CDR1 as MNHEY and CDR2 as SMNVEV (reference sequence). The V and J ends lost 6 bases and 1 base, in that order; junction bases with no gene match: 11. CDR3 length: 16 amino acids. CDR3 amino acids: CASSPGAGGASYEQYF. DNA for the CDR3: TGTGCCAGCAGCCCTGGGGCGGGGGGCGCGTCCTACGAGCAGTACTTC.

This clone was found once. In DNA form, the CDR3 reads TGTGCCAGCAGTCAGGTGGAGGCTACTAATGAAAAACTGTTTTTT. It translates to CASSQVEATNEKLFF. V is TRBV28 and J is TRBJ1-4; no firm D call. The V end lost 5 bases, the J end lost 2 bases, and 12 bases lay between the germline ends. Germline V gene data show CDR1 as MDHEN and CDR2 as SYDVKM. The CDR3 covers 15 residues.

This chain links TRBV7-3 with TRBJ1-5, with D maybe TRBD1 (5 bases). The CDR3 has 13 residues. V lost 1 base to trimming and J lost 7 bases, with 8 bases between them. Per the germline V gene, CDR1 is SGHTA and CDR2 is FQGTGA. CDR3 sequence: CASSLNAGQPQHF. CDR3 DNA: TGTGCCAGCAGCTTAAACGCAGGGCAGCCCCAGCATTTT. The variable domain in full, with the rest retrieved from reference TRBV7-3 and TRBJ1-5, is GAGVSQTPSNKVTEKGKYVELRCDPISGHTALYWYRQSLGQGPEFLIYFQGTGAADDSGLPNDRFFAVRPEGSVSTLKIQRTERGDSAVYLCASSLNAGQPQHFGDGTRLSIL.

This chain uses TRBV10-2 with TRBJ2-1, with TRBD2 matching 12 bases. The J segment lost 4 bases and the V segment lost 5 bases, leaving 3 bases of the junction unmatched. This CDR3 region has 15 residues. Looked up from germline, CDR1 is WSHSY and CDR2 is SAAADI. The CDR3 DNA reads TGCGCCAGCAGTCCTACTAGCGGGAGGTACAATGAGCAGTTCTTC. Translated: CASSPTSGRYNEQFF.

The chain recombines TRBV2 with TRBJ2-7; D may be TRBD2 (6 bases). Germline lookup yields CDR1 SNHLY and CDR2 FYNNEI. The CDR3 is 13 residues long. V was trimmed by 7 bases and J by 4 bases, leaving 14 bases between them. CDR3 amino acids: CASKLAPAYEQYF. In DNA, the CDR3 is TGTGCCAGCAAGCTAGCGCCAGCGTACGAGCAGTACTTC.

The rearrangement joins TRBV6-1 to TRBJ2-5; D uncertain. The V end lost 2 bases, the J end lost 7 bases, and 14 bases lay between the germline ends. This CDR3 is 14 amino acids long. The germline V gene encodes CDR1 MNHNS and CDR2 SASEGT. The CDR3 nucleotides are TGTGCCAGCAGTGAACGGAGCGCCTTCAGGACCCAGTACTTC. This translates into CASSERSAFRTQYF.

This clone is a singleton in its sample. The chain has TRBV4-1 and TRBJ2-1; the D gene is possibly TRBD2 (6 bases). This CDR3 comprises 17 residues. From germline, CDR1 is MGHRA and CDR2 YSYEKL. Trimming pared 4 bases from V and 1 base from J, leaving 17 bases between. The CDR3 DNA reads TGCGCCAGCAGCCGGACTTTGAGGGAGGAATCCTACAATGAGCAGTTCTTC. Amino acids: CASSRTLREESYNEQFF.

The chain carries TRBV27 and TRBJ2-3; 7 nucleotides match TRBD2. CDR1 MNHEY and CDR2 SMNVEV come from the germline V gene (reference sequence). The CDR3 extends over 14 amino acids. With V trimmed by 7 bases and J by 4 bases, 8 bases remained unmatched. In DNA, the CDR3 is TGTGCCAGCACCGGGGGGAGTGTCTCAGATACGCAGTATTTT. Translating it yields CASTGGSVSDTQYF.

The DNA of the CDR3 is TGTGCCAGCTCACCCTTGGGGGGCTTTGGGATGAACACTGAAGCTTTCTTT. This translates into CASSPLGGFGMNTEAFF. J is TRBJ1-1 and V is TRBV18; tentatively, D is TRBD1 (6 bases). The V and J ends lost 3 bases and 0 bases respectively, with 17 bases between them. Looked up from germline, CDR1 is KGHSH and CDR2 is LQKENI. The CDR3 contains 17 residues.

The J gene is TRBJ2-2, the V gene TRBV13, with TRBD2 matching 8 bases. V was pared by 2 bases and J by 7 bases, with 6 bases of the junction left unmatched. Per the germline V gene, CDR1 is PRHDT and CDR2 is FYEKMQ (reference sequence). CDR3 length: 15 residues. CDR3 DNA sequence: TGTGCCAGCAGCTTACCAGCGGGAGTTGGCGGGGAGCTGTTTTTT. Translating it yields CASSLPAGVGGELFF.

The chain employs TRBV5-5 and TRBJ1-2; D remains ambiguous. This CDR3 spans 12 amino acids. The germline V and J ends were trimmed by 0 bases and 8 bases, with 8 bases remaining between them. Germline V lookup: CDR1 SGHKS, CDR2 YYEKEE (reference sequence). CDR3 region: CASSLGGRGYTF. DNA for the CDR3: TGTGCCAGCAGCTTGGGGGGTAGAGGCTACACCTTC. Full variable domain (missing parts from reference TRBV5-5 and TRBJ1-2): DAGVTQSPTHLIKTRGQQVTLRCSPISGHKSVSWYQQVLGQGPQFIFQYYEKEERGRGNFPDRFSARQFPNYSSELNVNALLLGDSALYLCASSLGGRGYTFGSGTRLTVV.